What follows are 29 T cell receptor beta chains derived from one specimen sequenced in a study of CD8+CD57+ T cells in acquired aplastic anemia. TCR beta VDJ and CDR3 profiles were obtained from a genomic DNA template. TCRdb reprocessed the reads with MiXCR, giving one entry per CDR3 protein. The sample carries around 290,000 distinct CDR3 sequences, approximately 58% recorded once. Flow cytometry had shown expanded CD8+CD57+ cells in the patients chosen for sequencing. The sequencing input was sorted CD4+, CD8+, or CD8+CD57+ T cells (not recorded which) from PBMCs. The receptors come from a human donor with aplastic anemia.

This clonotype has a count of ten or more. The V and J genes are TRBV6-1 and TRBJ2-3; 9 nucleotides match TRBD2. CDR1 is MNHNS and CDR2 is SASEGT in the germline V gene. V shed 7 bases, J shed 4 bases, and the junction held 12 bases outside the gene matches. This CDR3 has 16 residues. The CDR3 DNA is TGTGCCAGCACCCAGACTAGCGGATTGGGGGCAGATACGCAGTATTTT. It codes for CASTQTSGLGADTQYF.

The chain carries TRBV5-6 and TRBJ2-3, with TRBD1 identical over 7 bases. The end of the DNA fits TRBJ1-5 better, so the J call may be wrong. CDR1 is SGHDT and CDR2 is YYEEEE in the germline V gene. The CDR3 is 15 residues long. For the CDR3, the DNA is TGTGCCAGCAGCTTAAGGACAGGAAGATTGGATACGCAGCATTTT. It is translated as CASSLRTGRLDTQHF.

The CDR3 is CASSPTYGGAYEQYF. As DNA, the CDR3 is TGCGCCAGCAGCCCAACCTACGGGGGGGCCTACGAGCAGTACTTC. The chain combines TRBV4-1 with TRBJ2-7; 8 bases are a match to TRBD2. Germline CDR1 MGHRA, CDR2 YSYEKL. The ends lost 4 bases at V and 2 bases at J; junction bases unmatched: 7. The CDR3 extends over 15 amino acids.

The chain uses TRBV12-3 or TRBV12-4 and TRBJ1-5, with a tentative D call TRBD1 (5 bases). The CDR3 extends over 15 amino acids. Trimming took 5 bases from V and 3 from J, leaving 14 bases between them. This CDR3 is CASSQQGAYNQPQHF. As DNA, the CDR3 is TGTGCCAGCAGTCAGCAGGGAGCATACAATCAGCCCCAGCATTTT.

The rearrangement joins TRBV7-2 to TRBJ1-6, with D hard to call. Germline V gene sequence: CDR1 SGHTA, CDR2 FQGNSA. The CDR3 is made up of 15 amino acids. The germline V and J ends were trimmed by 5 bases and 7 bases, with 15 bases remaining between them. The CDR3 region is CASSPRTAGNSPLHF. The CDR3 nucleotides are TGTGCCAGCAGCCCCCGGACGGCTGGAAATTCACCCCTCCACTTT.

This rearrangement joins TRBV18 to TRBJ2-1; the D gene is possibly TRBD1 (6 bases). Trimming left V 0 bases short and J 0 bases short, with 9 bases between. CDR3 length: 16 residues. Germline V gene sequence: CDR1 KGHSH, CDR2 LQKENI. The DNA of the CDR3 is TGTGCCAGCTCACCACCTGGGGGCGCCTCCTACAATGAGCAGTTCTTC. Translating gives CASSPPGGASYNEQFF.

The table lists this clonotype with many counts. This CDR3 is CASSLQGIEQFF. CDR3 DNA sequence: TGCGCCAGCAGCTTGCAGGGAATTGAGCAGTTCTTC. The chain couples TRBV5-1 to TRBJ2-1; D may be TRBD1 (5 bases). CDR3 length: 12 residues. Germline V gene lookup returns CDR1 SGHRS and CDR2 YFSETQ. Trimming pared 1 base from V and 9 bases from J, leaving 8 bases between.

As regards this clonotype: The CDR3 ends on some other residue instead of the conserved phenylalanine or tryptophan, so this is likely a read error. The limits of the CDR3 on the DNA are not certain, so only TCRdb's listed CDR3 is given. The CDR3 spells CASSEEGQ. J is TRBJ2-2 and V is TRBV7-8; the DNA was not compared with TRBD1, the D call given in the table. A total of 8 residues make up the CDR3, ends included. Germline CDR1 SGHVS, CDR2 FQNEAQ.

V and J are TRBV29-1 and TRBJ1-4; 7 bases align to TRBD1. The CDR3 has 13 residues. Germline V gives CDR1 SQVTM, CDR2 ANQGSEA. J was trimmed by 3 bases and V by 8 bases; bases with no gene match: 6. The CDR3 is CSSRDSPNEKLFF. CDR3 DNA: TGCAGCTCCCGGGACAGTCCTAATGAAAAACTGTTTTTT.

This clonotype occurred many times. A junction end diverges from the germline sequence, so it may reflect a read error. J is TRBJ2-6 and V is TRBV9, with D perhaps assigned TRBD1 or TRBD2 (5 bases each). This CDR3 is built from 16 residues. Germline V gene data show CDR1 as SGDLS and CDR2 as YYNGEE. CDR3 bases: TGTGCCAGCGGCGTATCCGGGGCCTCTGGGGCCAACGTCCTGACTTTC. This codes for CASGVSGASGANVLTF.

The chain employs TRBV19 and TRBJ2-3; the D gene is possibly TRBD2 (6 bases). The CDR3 contains 15 residues. V was trimmed by 4 bases and J by 0 bases, leaving 11 bases between them. Germline loops: CDR1 LNHDA, CDR2 SQIVND (reference sequence). The CDR3 protein is CASSKEGHSTDTQYF. The CDR3, as DNA: TGTGCCAGTAGTAAGGAGGGTCATAGCACAGATACGCAGTATTTT.

The J gene is TRBJ2-7, the V gene TRBV29-1; 10 nucleotides match TRBD1. After removal of 3 bases from V and 7 bases from J, the junction contained 9 bases not matched to a gene. The CDR3 totals 14 residues. Germline V gene data show CDR1 as SQVTM and CDR2 as ANQGSEA. The CDR3 here is CSVDLTGGLLEQYF. As DNA, the CDR3 is TGCAGCGTTGACCTGACAGGGGGCCTGCTTGAGCAGTACTTC.

This clonotype came up many times. The chain employs TRBV5-8 and TRBJ2-1; 9 bases align to TRBD2. Germline V gene sequence: CDR1 SGHTS, CDR2 YDEGEE. J was trimmed by 2 bases and V by 4 bases; bases with no gene match: 4. The CDR3 loop spans 15 amino acids. CDR3 protein: CASSPQREAYNEQFF. The CDR3 DNA is TGTGCCAGCAGCCCCCAGCGGGAGGCCTACAATGAGCAGTTCTTC.

At least ten counts were recorded for this clonotype. V and J are TRBV12-3 or TRBV12-4 and TRBJ2-2, with a tentative D call TRBD2 (6 bases). This CDR3 region has 15 residues. Trimming pared 2 bases from V and 4 bases from J, leaving 11 bases between. CDR3 bases: TGTGCCAGCAGTTTAAGGCAGGGAGGCACCGGGGAGCTGTTTTTT. It encodes CASSLRQGGTGELFF.

The chain combines TRBV19 with TRBJ1-1, with 11 bases identical to TRBD1. The germline CDR1 and CDR2 sequences are LNHDA and SQIVND (reference sequence). V lost 4 bases, J lost 2 bases, and 3 bases stayed unmatched. The CDR3 covers 15 residues. CDR3 sequence reads: CASSTWTGGNTEAFF. DNA of the CDR3: TGTGCCAGTAGTACATGGACAGGGGGCAACACTGAAGCTTTCTTT.

The chain is built from TRBV10-1 and TRBJ2-7; 7 bases map to TRBD1. This CDR3 comprises 11 residues. V lost 11 bases to trimming and J lost 3 bases; unmatched junction nucleotides: 4. Germline V gene sequence: CDR1 WNHNN, CDR2 SYGVQD (reference sequence). The CDR3 here is CARGGGYEQYF. In DNA, the CDR3 is TGCGCCCGAGGGGGCGGCTACGAGCAGTACTTC.

As concerns this clonotype: One junction end does not reproduce the germline sequence, and a read error may be involved. V and J are TRBV19 and TRBJ2-5; D might be TRBD2 (6 bases). The germline gives CDR1 LNHDA, CDR2 SQIVND (reference sequence). CDR3 size: 14 residues. CDR3 sequence (DNA): TGCGCCAGTAGTTCTGGAACCCGGGGGGAGACCCAGTACTTC. The encoded protein is CASSSGTRGETQYF.

The rearrangement links TRBV29-1 to TRBJ1-4; 11 bases match TRBD1. The germline V gene encodes CDR1 SQVTM and CDR2 ANQGSEA. V was clipped by 7 bases and J by 8 bases; unmatched bases: 12. This CDR3 spans 15 amino acids. The CDR3 DNA reads as TGCAGCGCACGTCCCGGGACAGGGGGAAGGGAAAAACTGTTTTTT. It is translated as CSARPGTGGREKLFF.

The chain uses TRBV20-1 and TRBJ2-1; 10 bases line up with TRBD1. CDR3 size: 16 residues. CDR1 and CDR2 (germline): DFQATT, SNEGSKA (reference sequence). J was trimmed by 15 bases and V by 5 bases; bases with no gene match: 22. CDR3 amino acids: CSAPAGQGFGGGPAFF. For the CDR3, the DNA is TGCAGTGCTCCGGCGGGACAGGGGTTTGGGGGGGGGCCGGCGTTCTTC.

The J gene is TRBJ2-7, the V gene TRBV24-1; TRBD1 matches 7 bases. V was clipped by 5 bases and J by 0 bases; unmatched bases: 3. The CDR3 loop spans 14 amino acids. Germline lookup yields CDR1 KGHDR and CDR2 SFDVKD. CDR3 amino acids: CATSARQGSYEQYF. The CDR3 DNA follows: TGTGCCACCAGTGCCAGACAGGGCTCCTACGAGCAGTACTTC.

The chain uses TRBV2 and TRBJ2-7, with D hard to call. Trimming removed 3 bases at V and 1 base at J, with 7 bases between. Germline values: CDR1 SNHLY, CDR2 FYNNEI. The CDR3 length is 13 residues. The CDR3 is CASSDRLSYEQYF. DNA for the CDR3: TGTGCCAGCAGTGACAGGCTGTCCTACGAGCAGTACTTC.

This clonotype has just a few counts. This could be a read error, since a much larger clone is one nucleotide away. The chain employs TRBV11-3 and TRBJ1-3; the D gene is possibly TRBD1 (5 bases). Trimming removed 6 bases from V and 1 base from J, with 10 bases in between. CDR1 is SGHNT, CDR2 YENEEA, per germline. The CDR3 consists of 14 residues. The CDR3 DNA is TGTGCCAGCAGTCTCAGGGTATCTGGAAACACCATATATTTT. It translates to CASSLRVSGNTIYF.

This clonotype was observed many times. The CDR3 DNA reads TGCGCCAGCAGAGGGACTAGCGGGGGGTCCCGGGATACGCAGTATTTT. Its protein product is CASRGTSGGSRDTQYF. This chain connects TRBV4-1 to TRBJ2-3, with TRBD2 identical over 15 bases. Germline CDR1 is MGHRA and CDR2 is YSYEKL. There are 16 residues in the CDR3. The V segment lost 6 bases and the J segment 6 bases; nucleotides outside the gene matches: 7.

Note on this clonotype: It is likely a read error, because the conserved phenylalanine at the end of the CDR3 is missing. The chain recombines TRBV7-9 with TRBJ2-3; possibly TRBD2 for D (6 bases). V lost 5 bases and J 5 bases, leaving 17 bases between the germline ends. Germline V gene lookup returns CDR1 SEHNR and CDR2 FQNEAQ (reference sequence). This CDR3 has 15 residues. CDR3 coding DNA: TGTGCCAGCAGCCTCCCCTTTGCTAGCGAAGATACGCAGTATTCT. This codes for CASSLPFASEDTQYS.

A word on this clonotype: At one of its ends the junction is not consistent with the germline gene, which may arise from a read error. The rearrangement links TRBV20-1 to TRBJ2-7, with 9 bases that match TRBD1. The CDR3 has 16 residues. The germline gives CDR1 DFQATT, CDR2 SNEGSKA (reference sequence). The CDR3 protein is CSAEAVTGGVAYELYF. The CDR3 bases are TGCAGTGCTGAAGCTGTCACAGGGGGCGTCGCCTACGAGCTGTACTTC.

This chain uses TRBV2 with TRBJ2-5; 10 nucleotides align to TRBD2. The CDR3 is 14 amino acids. V lost 4 bases to trimming and J lost 5 bases; unmatched junction nucleotides: 4. CDR1 and CDR2 from the germline V gene are SNHLY and FYNNEI. The CDR3 loop is CASSGAGGHETQYF. As DNA, the CDR3 is TGTGCCAGCAGTGGAGCGGGGGGGCACGAGACCCAGTACTTC.

There are a few counts of this clonotype. The chain is built from TRBV7-8 and TRBJ2-3; 9 bases align to TRBD2. Germline V CDR1 and CDR2: SGHVS, FQNEAQ. After removal of 8 bases from V and 1 base from J, the junction contained 10 bases not matched to a gene. The CDR3 has 16 residues. The CDR3 loop reads CASGRRASGGTDTQYF. CDR3 in DNA: TGTGCCAGCGGACGTAGGGCTAGCGGGGGCACAGATACGCAGTATTTT. Filled out from reference TRBV7-8 and TRBJ2-3, the complete variable domain reads GAGVSQSPRYKVAKRGQDVALRCDPISGHVSLFWYQQALGQGPEFLTYFQNEAQLDKSGLPSDRFFAERPEGSVSTLKIQRTQQEDSAVYLCASGRRASGGTDTQYFGPGTRLTVL.

About this clonotype itself: A much larger clone lies a single base off, so this may be a read error. V usage is TRBV6-1 and J usage is TRBJ1-5; tentative D call: TRBD1 (6 bases). Germline CDR1 and CDR2: MNHNS and SASEGT. The V end lost 9 bases, the J end lost 3 bases, and 12 bases lay between the germline ends. This CDR3 contains 13 residues. The CDR3 bases are TGTGCCAGTAGTCGGGACAACAATCAGCCCCAGCATTTT. As protein: CASSRDNNQPQHF.

This clonotype was seen many times. The chain employs TRBV20-1 and TRBJ1-5; TRBD1 matches 8 bases. CDR1 is DFQATT, CDR2 SNEGSKA, per germline (reference sequence). CDR3 size: 14 residues. V lost 1 base, J lost 8 bases, and 7 bases stayed unmatched. The DNA of the CDR3 is TGCAGTGCTAGAGGGGACAGGCTTAATAAGCCCCAGCATTTT. It translates to CSARGDRLNKPQHF.